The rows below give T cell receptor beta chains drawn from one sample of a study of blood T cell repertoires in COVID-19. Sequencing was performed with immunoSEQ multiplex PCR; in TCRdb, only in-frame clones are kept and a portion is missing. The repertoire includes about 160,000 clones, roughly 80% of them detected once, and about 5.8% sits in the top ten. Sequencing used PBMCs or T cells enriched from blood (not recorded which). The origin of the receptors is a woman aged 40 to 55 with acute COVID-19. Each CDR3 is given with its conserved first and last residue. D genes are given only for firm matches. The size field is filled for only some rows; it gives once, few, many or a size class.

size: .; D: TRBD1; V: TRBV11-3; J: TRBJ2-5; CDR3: CASSPGQGLETQYF; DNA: TGTGCCAGCAGCCCGGGACAGGGGTTGGAGACCCAGTACTTC
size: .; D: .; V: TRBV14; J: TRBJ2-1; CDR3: CASSRPLTPGYNEQFF; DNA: TGTGCCAGCAGCCGGCCTTTGACTCCCGGCTACAATGAGCAGTTCTTC
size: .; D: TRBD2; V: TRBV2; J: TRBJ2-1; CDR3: CASSGTGGPNGEQFF; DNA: TGTGCCAGCAGTGGGACGGGAGGGCCTAACGGTGAGCAGTTCTTC
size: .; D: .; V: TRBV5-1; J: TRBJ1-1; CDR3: CASSPTTDTEAFF; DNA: TGCGCCAGCAGCCCAACAACAGACACTGAAGCTTTCTTT
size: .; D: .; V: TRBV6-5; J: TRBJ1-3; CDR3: CASGGASTGNTIYF; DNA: TGTGCCAGCGGCGGGGCTTCTACTGGAAACACCATATATTTT
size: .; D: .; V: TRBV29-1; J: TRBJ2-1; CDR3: CSVGTEGDNEQFF; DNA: TGCAGCGTGGGTACCGAGGGGGACAATGAGCAGTTCTTC
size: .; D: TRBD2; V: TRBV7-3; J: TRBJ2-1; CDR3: CASSPQGTSGSFNEQFF; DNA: TGTGCCAGCAGCCCCCAGGGGACTAGCGGGAGTTTCAATGAGCAGTTCTTC
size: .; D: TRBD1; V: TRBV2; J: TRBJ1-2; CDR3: CASRTGPNYGYTF; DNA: TGTGCCAGCAGGACAGGGCCCAACTATGGCTACACCTTC
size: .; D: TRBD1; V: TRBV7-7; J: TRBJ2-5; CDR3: CASSLGQGVHETQYF; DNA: TGTGCTAGCAGCTTAGGGCAGGGGGTTCACGAGACCCAGTACTTC
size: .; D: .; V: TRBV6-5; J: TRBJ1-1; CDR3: CASSPTPRARTEAFF; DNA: TGTGCCAGCAGTCCCACCCCCAGGGCCCGGACTGAAGCTTTCTTT
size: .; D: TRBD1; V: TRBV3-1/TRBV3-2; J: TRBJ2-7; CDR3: CASSQGGRGHEQYF; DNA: TGTGCCAGCAGCCAAGGGGGAAGGGGGCACGAGCAGTACTTC
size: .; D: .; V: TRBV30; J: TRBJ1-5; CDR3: CAWSSSSQPQHF; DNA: TGTGCCTGGAGTAGTAGCAGTCAGCCCCAGCATTTT
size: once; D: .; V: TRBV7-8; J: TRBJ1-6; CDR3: CASSLVPRGTEKSPLHF; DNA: TGTGCCAGCAGCTTAGTCCCCAGGGGCACCGAGAAGTCACCCCTCCACTTT
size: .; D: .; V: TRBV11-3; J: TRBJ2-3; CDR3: CASSSHGGSTDTQYF; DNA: TGTGCCAGCAGCTCCCATGGGGGGAGCACAGATACGCAGTATTTT
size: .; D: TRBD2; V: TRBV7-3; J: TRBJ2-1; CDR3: CASSLRGENNEQFF; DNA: TGTGCCAGCAGCTTGCGGGGGGAAAACAATGAGCAGTTCTTC
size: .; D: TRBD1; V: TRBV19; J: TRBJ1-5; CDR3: CASSIGGQGGQPQHF; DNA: TGTGCCAGTAGTATCGGGGGACAGGGCGGTCAGCCCCAGCATTTT
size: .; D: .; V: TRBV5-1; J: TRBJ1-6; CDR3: CASSLVGTSYNSPLHF; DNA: TGCGCCAGCAGCTTGGTTGGGACTTCGTATAATTCACCCCTCCACTTT
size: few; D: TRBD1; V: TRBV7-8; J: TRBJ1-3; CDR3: CASRSTGGGNTIYF; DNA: TGTGCCAGCAGGTCAACAGGGGGAGGAAACACCATATATTTT
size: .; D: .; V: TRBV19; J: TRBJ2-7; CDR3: CASSLRSGLHTYEQYF; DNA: TGTGCCAGTAGTTTGCGATCGGGACTCCATACCTACGAGCAGTACTTC
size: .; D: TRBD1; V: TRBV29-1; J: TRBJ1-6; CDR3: CSVRQGSSSPLHF; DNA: TGCAGCGTCCGACAGGGCAGTAGTTCACCCCTCCACTTT
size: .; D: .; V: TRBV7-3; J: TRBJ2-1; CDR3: CASSLTKEGEQFF; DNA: TGTGCCAGCAGCTTAACGAAGGAGGGTGAGCAGTTCTTC
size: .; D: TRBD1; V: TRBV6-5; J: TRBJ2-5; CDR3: CASRLGQGTPGTQYF; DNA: TGTGCCAGCAGGTTGGGACAGGGGACACCAGGGACCCAGTACTTC
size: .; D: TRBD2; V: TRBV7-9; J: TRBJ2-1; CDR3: CASSSQPGREGWGEQFF; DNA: TGTGCCAGCAGCTCCCAGCCGGGGCGGGAGGGATGGGGGGAGCAGTTCTTC
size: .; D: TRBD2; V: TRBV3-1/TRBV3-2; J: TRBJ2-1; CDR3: CASSQRGGLAGHNEQFF; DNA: TGTGCCAGCAGCCAACGAGGAGGACTAGCGGGTCACAATGAGCAGTTCTTC
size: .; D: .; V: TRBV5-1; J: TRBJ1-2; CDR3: CASSLNGSPHGYTF; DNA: TGCGCCAGCAGCTTGAACGGTAGTCCCCATGGCTACACCTTC
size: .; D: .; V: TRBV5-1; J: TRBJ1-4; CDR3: CASSFSGEKLFF; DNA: TGCGCCAGCAGCTTCTCCGGTGAAAAACTGTTTTTT